A selection of T cell receptor beta chains follows, all from one sample in a study of shared clonotypes between healthy human individuals. TCRdb keeps only in-frame clones here, not all; method: immunoSEQ multiplex PCR. The sample comprises about 960,000 clones, 60% to 85% of which are singletons, and around 1.5% rests with the top ten. The sequencing sample was made of memory CD4+ T cells sorted from blood. The receptors stem from a man between 18 and 29 years old in good health. Both conserved end residues are part of each CDR3. The order of the fields is CDR3 DNA, CDR3 protein, V gene, D gene, clone size, J gene. D genes are given only for firm matches. Size values are once, few and many counts, or a class for expanded clones, and some rows have none.

TGTGCCAGCAGTGATCGCGGGGTTAAAGCCAAAAACATTCAGTACTTC | CASSDRGVKAKNIQYF | TRBV6-1 | NA | NA | TRBJ2-4
TGTGCCAGCTCGTACGCCGACAGGGGCGTCCGCTACACCTTC | CASSYADRGVRYTF | TRBV18 | TRBD1 | many | TRBJ1-2
TGTGCCAGCAGGGGGGCAAACAATGAGCAGTTCTTC | CASRGANNEQFF | TRBV6-6 | NA | NA | TRBJ2-1
TGCGCCAGCAGCCAAGATGGTCTGCGCACCTTC | CASSQDGLRTF | TRBV4-1 | NA | NA | TRBJ1-2
TGTGCCAGCAGTCTTACCGGGACAGGGGTTCAAGAGACCCAGTACTTC | CASSLTGTGVQETQYF | TRBV28 | TRBD1 | NA | TRBJ2-5
TGTGCCAGCAGCTGGGCTAGCGGGGGTCCTGTCTACAATGAGCAGTTCTTC | CASSWASGGPVYNEQFF | TRBV7-8 | TRBD2 | NA | TRBJ2-1
TGTGCCAGCAGTGAAGATGCTAGCGGGGGGAGGGATACGCAGTATTTT | CASSEDASGGRDTQYF | TRBV2 | TRBD2 | NA | TRBJ2-3
TGCGCCAGCAGCCCGGCCGCGGAGAGCACAGATACGCAGTATTTT | CASSPAAESTDTQYF | TRBV4-3 | NA | NA | TRBJ2-3
TGTGCCAGCAGAAGACAGTTCGCAGGGGATCAGCCCCAGCATTTT | CASRRQFAGDQPQHF | TRBV6-1 | NA | NA | TRBJ1-5
TGTGCCAGCAGCTTAGTTCTCGGGAGTAATGAAAAACTGTTTTTT | CASSLVLGSNEKLFF | TRBV7-2 | NA | NA | TRBJ1-4
TGTGCCAGCAGCTCGGGACAGGATTTGAACACTGAAGCTTTCTTT | CASSSGQDLNTEAFF | TRBV5-4 | TRBD1 | NA | TRBJ1-1
TGCAGCGCATTGGGACATAACATTCAGTACTTC | CSALGHNIQYF | TRBV29-1 | NA | many | TRBJ2-4
TGTGCCAGCAGCTTCCCCGGGACTCGTGTCAATGAGCAGTTCTTC | CASSFPGTRVNEQFF | TRBV5-4 | NA | once | TRBJ2-1
TGCGCCAGCAGTAACCAGGGGATGTACACCGGGGAGCTGTTTTTT | CASSNQGMYTGELFF | TRBV10-1 | NA | NA | TRBJ2-2
TGTGCCAGCAGCTTAAACTACGAGCAGTACTTC | CASSLNYEQYF | TRBV7-9 | NA | many | TRBJ2-7
TGTGCCAGCAGTGAAAGGCTGTCGTGGCTAGCGGGGTGGCAGTACTTC | CASSERLSWLAGWQYF | TRBV6-1 | TRBD2 | NA | TRBJ2-7
TGTGCCAGCAGCGTAGGCTGGGATGGGGCCAACGTCCTGACTTTC | CASSVGWDGANVLTF | TRBV9 | NA | NA | TRBJ2-6
TGCGCCAGCAGCTTGAGTAGGGGCGAGACTGAAGCTTTCTTT | CASSLSRGETEAFF | TRBV5-1 | NA | NA | TRBJ1-1
TGTGCCGCCCCGACCGGGAGGGGGCACAATGAGCAGTTCTTC | CAAPTGRGHNEQFF | TRBV7-9 | NA | NA | TRBJ2-1
TGTGCCAGCTCACCTCCGGGACTAGCGGGCAATGAGCAGTTCTTC | CASSPPGLAGNEQFF | TRBV18 | TRBD2 | NA | TRBJ2-1
TGTGCCAGCAGCTTGAGGGCGACGGGGCAGAGACCCAATCAGCCCCAGCATTTT | CASSLRATGQRPNQPQHF | TRBV5-6 | NA | few | TRBJ1-5
TGTGCCAGCACCCCATGGGCGGGGAAAGAGGAGACCCAGTACTTC | CASTPWAGKEETQYF | TRBV6-5 | NA | few | TRBJ2-5
TGTGCCAGCAGCTTTCCAGGGGGGAGGGGAGACACTGAAGCTTTCTTT | CASSFPGGRGDTEAFF | TRBV7-9 | TRBD1 | NA | TRBJ1-1
TGCGCCAGCAGCCAATGGGGGGGCCAAGAGACCCAGTACTTC | CASSQWGGQETQYF | TRBV4-3 | TRBD2 | NA | TRBJ2-5
TGTGCCAGCAGCTTGAACCTACTTCCCTACGAGCAGTACTTC | CASSLNLLPYEQYF | TRBV5-5 | NA | NA | TRBJ2-7
TGTGCCAGCAGTTTAGGGGGGCGGGATACGCAGTATTTT | CASSLGGRDTQYF | TRBV7-6 | NA | NA | TRBJ2-3
TGCGCCAGCAGCTTCGCCGATAGCACAGATACGCAGTATTTT | CASSFADSTDTQYF | TRBV5-1 | NA | NA | TRBJ2-3
TGTGCCAGCAGCTTAATGAGCACCGGGGAGCTGTTTTTT | CASSLMSTGELFF | TRBV7-8 | NA | NA | TRBJ2-2
TGTGCCAGCAGTTACCTTCTACAGGGTCGCGAGCAGTACTTC | CASSYLLQGREQYF | TRBV6-6 | NA | NA | TRBJ2-7
TGTGCCAGCAGCTTAGAGGCTAGCGGGAATCCATATACGCAGTATTTT | CASSLEASGNPYTQYF | TRBV7-9 | TRBD2 | many | TRBJ2-3
TGCGCCAGCAGTGAGAATTTCGCCGGGGAGCTGTTTTTT | CASSENFAGELFF | TRBV10-2 | NA | NA | TRBJ2-2
TGTGCCAGCAGTGAAGCGGGTGGTATTGATGAGCAGTTCTTC | CASSEAGGIDEQFF | TRBV6-1 | NA | NA | TRBJ2-1
TGTGCCTGGACTTCCGGGCAGGGAGATGGCTACACCTTC | CAWTSGQGDGYTF | TRBV30 | NA | NA | TRBJ1-2
TGCGCCAGCAGCCTAGCGGGACAGGGGGTGCAAGAGACCCAGTACTTC | CASSLAGQGVQETQYF | TRBV5-1 | TRBD1 | NA | TRBJ2-5
TGTGCCAGCAGCGTAGGAGGACTCAGCTCCTACGAGCAGTACTTC | CASSVGGLSSYEQYF | TRBV9 | NA | NA | TRBJ2-7
TGTGCCACCAGCCCTCGTCTTAGCGGGAGAAGGAATGAGCAGTTCTTC | CATSPRLSGRRNEQFF | TRBV15 | TRBD2 | NA | TRBJ2-1
TGTGCCAGCTCACTAGACCCGGGGCTCCGTGGCACTGAAGCTTTCTTT | CASSLDPGLRGTEAFF | TRBV18 | NA | NA | TRBJ1-1
TGCAGCGCATTAACAGCGAACACTGAAGCTTTCTTT | CSALTANTEAFF | TRBV29-1 | NA | NA | TRBJ1-1
TGTGCCAGCAGCTCCGAGTTGGGGAGTAATGAAAAACTGTTTTTT | CASSSELGSNEKLFF | TRBV5-4 | NA | NA | TRBJ1-4
TGTGCCTGGAGGACTAGCGGGAGTTACGAGCAGTACTTC | CAWRTSGSYEQYF | TRBV30 | TRBD2 | NA | TRBJ2-7
TGCGCCAGCAGCCCCGGACAGGGGGTCGATACGCAGTATTTT | CASSPGQGVDTQYF | TRBV5-1 | TRBD1 | once | TRBJ2-3
TGTGCCAGCAGCTTAATCAGGAATGAAAAACTGTTTTTT | CASSLIRNEKLFF | TRBV7-9 | NA | NA | TRBJ1-4
TGCGCCAGCAGGCGGTTAGCGGGAGTTGGGTACCAAGAGACCCAGTACTTC | CASRRLAGVGYQETQYF | TRBV5-1 | TRBD2 | once | TRBJ2-5
TGTGCCAGCAGGAGAGAGGGGAGTTCTAATGAAAAACTGTTTTTT | CASRREGSSNEKLFF | TRBV6-1 | NA | many | TRBJ1-4
TGTGCCAGGGCCCCAGGGAGAGCTATGAACACTGAAGCTTTCTTT | CARAPGRAMNTEAFF | TRBV14 | NA | NA | TRBJ1-1
TGTGCCAGCAGCTTAGCGGCCATCTATGGCTACACCTTC | CASSLAAIYGYTF | TRBV7-8 | NA | once | TRBJ1-2
TGTGCCAGCAGTGACCCGGGGAACACTGAAGCTTTCTTT | CASSDPGNTEAFF | TRBV6-6 | NA | NA | TRBJ1-1